This T cell receptor (beta chain) was identified during a study of OX40 agonist ivuxolimab in advanced cancers. In germline, CDR1 is LGHNA, CDR2 YSLEER. This CDR3 region has 15 residues. After removal of 0 bases from V and 7 bases from J, the junction contained 5 bases not matched to a gene. Profiling relied on immunoSEQ multiplex PCR, and the TCRdb table lists in-frame clones only, not all of them. This sample has about 100,000 clones, with 84% found just once. The count of this clone is one. J is TRBJ1-2 and V is TRBV4-3; 10 bases match TRBD1. The sequence was obtained from an adult with an advanced solid tumor such as melanoma, head and neck, liver or kidney cancer. Sample: CD4+ or CD8+ T cells sorted from blood, taken in a trial of the OX40 agonist ivuxolimab. CDR3 DNA sequence: TGCGCCAGCAGCCAAGATGGGACAGGGGCCGTTGGCTACACCTTC. This encodes CASSQDGTGAVGYTF.